One sample yielded the 23 T cell receptor beta chains listed below, sequenced in a study of shared clonotypes between healthy human individuals. Sequenced by immunoSEQ multiplex PCR; TCRdb stores in-frame clones only, minus some. The sample includes over a million clones, 78% of them seen just once. Sequences were obtained from memory CD4+ T cells from PBMCs. Subset noted: CD45RA-negative fraction. These receptors originate from a man younger than 35 in good health. Some clones in this sample may be carry-over from other donors' samples.

J is TRBJ2-5 and V is TRBV18, with D possibly matching TRBD1 (5 bases). The germline V and J ends were trimmed by 6 bases and 1 base, with 12 bases remaining between them. The CDR3 is 14 amino acids. Per the germline V gene, CDR1 is KGHSH and CDR2 is LQKENI. The CDR3 DNA sequence: TGTGCCAGCTCTAAAGGACACACCCAAGAGACCCAGTACTTC. Translation: CASSKGHTQETQYF.

The V and J genes are TRBV7-6 and TRBJ1-1; D is unclear. The CDR3 is 13 residues long. Between the trimmed V and J ends, which lost 0 bases and 7 bases, there was a span of 9 bases. Germline CDR1 reads SGHVS; CDR2 reads FNYEAQ. The CDR3 sequence is CASSLALGGEAFF. The CDR3 region has the DNA TGTGCCAGCAGCTTAGCGCTCGGCGGTGAAGCTTTCTTT.

This clone was seen many times. At the DNA level, this CDR3 is encoded by other sequences in the same sample as well. The gene calls are TRBV7-6 and TRBJ2-1; possibly TRBD1 or TRBD2 for D (5 bases each). Germline V lookup: CDR1 SGHVS, CDR2 FNYEAQ. The CDR3 totals 13 residues. Trimming stripped 6 bases from V and 0 bases from J, with 6 bases between. CDR3 residues: CASSGGSYNEQFF. CDR3 in DNA: TGTGCCAGCAGTGGGGGCTCCTACAATGAGCAGTTCTTC.

The CDR3 coding sequence is TGTGCCAGCAGTTTTCATGGGGCTAATGAAAAACTGTTTTTT. Amino acids: CASSFHGANEKLFF. V gene TRBV27 combines with J gene TRBJ1-4; no clear D gene. The germline CDR1 and CDR2 sequences are MNHEY and SMNVEV (reference sequence). V was pared by 3 bases and J by 3 bases, with 8 bases between. The CDR3 is made up of 14 amino acids.

There are many counts of this clone. This chain links TRBV5-4 with TRBJ2-7; 13 bases align to TRBD2. The V gene's germline CDR1 is SGHNT and CDR2 YYREEE (reference sequence). V gave up 4 bases and J gave up 6 bases; unmatched junction bases: 7. The CDR3 totals 15 residues. This CDR3 is CASSPYGLAGVEQYF. The CDR3 DNA reads TGTGCCAGCAGCCCCTATGGACTAGCGGGAGTCGAGCAGTACTTC.

The chain carries TRBV28 and TRBJ2-1; a possible D gene is TRBD2 (6 bases). The germline gives CDR1 MDHEN, CDR2 SYDVKM. The CDR3 totals 14 residues. The V end was cut by 5 bases, the J end by 5 bases, with 13 bases between. The CDR3 is CASSMGTGDNEQFF. Here the CDR3 DNA reads TGTGCCAGCAGTATGGGGACGGGGGACAATGAGCAGTTCTTC.

The gene calls are TRBV5-1 and TRBJ2-3, with D possibly TRBD2 on 6 matching bases. Germline V gives CDR1 SGHRS, CDR2 YFSETQ. This CDR3 has 16 residues. The germline V and J ends were trimmed by 0 bases and 0 bases, with 11 bases remaining between them. The CDR3 bases are TGCGCCAGCAGCTTGGAATTAGCGGAAAGCACAGATACGCAGTATTTT. Its translation: CASSLELAESTDTQYF.

V is TRBV5-5 and J is TRBJ1-2; a possible D gene is TRBD1 (6 bases). CDR3 length: 15 residues. Germline V gene data show CDR1 as SGHKS and CDR2 as YYEKEE (reference sequence). V was clipped by 0 bases and J by 0 bases, with 9 bases between them. CDR3 protein: CASSLDGQSNYGYTF. Here the CDR3 DNA reads TGTGCCAGCAGCTTGGATGGACAGTCTAACTATGGCTACACCTTC.

The chain is built from TRBV27 and TRBJ2-1, with a tentative D call TRBD2 (6 bases). CDR1 MNHEY and CDR2 SMNVEV come from the germline V gene (reference sequence). This CDR3 contains 15 residues. V was pared by 4 bases and J by 3 bases, with 13 bases between. The CDR3, as DNA: TGTGCCAGCAGTTGGTTAACGGGAGTCTACAATGAGCAGTTCTTC. This gives the protein CASSWLTGVYNEQFF.

The V and J genes are TRBV19 and TRBJ2-3, with 7 bases aligning to TRBD2. The trim removed 4 bases at V and 6 bases at J, leaving 16 bases unmatched. Germline assignment: CDR1 LNHDA and CDR2 SQIVND (reference sequence). This CDR3 is built from 17 residues. CDR3 nucleotides: TGTGCCAGTAGTAACATCGTCGGGGGAGGGCCTTTCGATACGCAGTATTTT. It codes for CASSNIVGGGPFDTQYF.

This sequence joins TRBV7-7 and TRBJ1-4; 8 bases map to TRBD1. The V segment lost 8 bases and the J segment 3 bases; nucleotides outside the gene matches: 2. There are 13 residues in the CDR3. CDR1 is SSHAT and CDR2 is FNYEAQ in the germline V gene (reference sequence). The CDR3 region is CASPTGANEKLFF. For the CDR3, the DNA is TGTGCCAGCCCGACAGGGGCTAATGAAAAACTGTTTTTT.

The chain employs TRBV28 and TRBJ1-5, with TRBD1 as a possible D gene (5 bases). This CDR3 has 15 residues. Trimming removed 5 bases at V and 4 bases at J, with 15 bases between. CDR1 MDHEN and CDR2 SYDVKM come from the germline V gene. The CDR3 coding sequence is TGTGCCAGCAGTGAAGTGACCGGGGCAAATCAGCCCCAGCATTTT. This gives the protein CASSEVTGANQPQHF.

This clone was counted at least ten times. The V call is TRBV5-1, the J call TRBJ2-2; the D gene is possibly TRBD1 (6 bases). The CDR3 contains 16 residues. Germline V CDR1 and CDR2: SGHRS, YFSETQ. V lost 4 bases to trimming and J lost 4 bases, with 17 bases between them. The CDR3 coding sequence is TGCGCCAGCAGCGCCCACAGGGACCCCACCACCGGGGAGCTGTTTTTT. Protein sequence: CASSAHRDPTTGELFF.

There are a few counts of this clone. This sample also contains other DNA sequences that code for the same CDR3. The gene calls are TRBV29-1 and TRBJ1-2; D is perhaps TRBD1 (5 bases). The CDR3 covers 14 residues. Between the trimmed V and J ends, which lost 1 base and 4 bases, there was a span of 13 bases. The germline V gene has CDR1 SQVTM and CDR2 ANQGSEA. The chain's CDR3 is CSVEGRGRGYGYTF. The DNA for the CDR3 is TGCAGCGTTGAAGGGAGGGGACGGGGCTATGGCTACACCTTC.

The chain employs TRBV9 and TRBJ1-1; D is ambiguous. Deletions cut 0 bases from V and 7 bases from J, with 10 bases between. Germline CDR1 and CDR2: SGDLS and YYNGEE. The CDR3 spans 13 residues. The CDR3, as DNA: TGTGCCAGCAGCGTAGACCAGGAGGGTGAAGCTTTCTTT. It specifies CASSVDQEGEAFF.

V usage is TRBV15 and J usage is TRBJ1-4, with D possibly being TRBD1 (5 bases). The CDR3 is 15 residues long. CDR1 and CDR2 from the germline V gene are LNHNV and YYDKDF (reference sequence). The V end was cut by 0 bases, the J end by 8 bases, with 13 bases between. The DNA of the CDR3 is TGTGCCACCAGCAGAGACGGGGCGGAGGGGGAAAAACTGTTTTTT. Translating it yields CATSRDGAEGEKLFF.

The chain carries TRBV4-2 and TRBJ2-7; the D call may be TRBD1 or TRBD2 (5 bases each). CDR1 and CDR2 (germline): LGHNA, YNFKEQ. Trimming stripped 4 bases from V and 4 bases from J, with 8 bases between. The CDR3 runs 12 residues. The CDR3 sequence is CASSPGRYEQYF. The CDR3 DNA reads as TGTGCCAGCAGCCCGGGACGGTACGAGCAGTACTTC.

The chain carries TRBV14 and TRBJ1-2; D gene unclear. The CDR3 sequence is 14 residues long. With 4 bases removed from V and 4 bases from J, the gap between germline ends came to 13 bases. The germline V gene encodes CDR1 SGHDN and CDR2 FVKESK. This chain's CDR3 is CASSPGIRAYGYTF. The CDR3 region has the DNA TGTGCCAGCAGCCCCGGGATTCGGGCCTATGGCTACACCTTC.

The V call is TRBV15, the J call TRBJ1-1; D uncertain. This CDR3 spans 14 amino acids. Trimming shortened V by 0 bases and J by 6 bases, and 11 bases separated the two germline ends. Germline-derived CDR1 and CDR2 are LNHNV and YYDKDF (reference sequence). The CDR3 here is CATSRDRGLPEAFF. In nucleotides, the CDR3 is TGTGCCACCAGCAGAGATCGTGGGCTTCCTGAAGCTTTCTTT.

J is TRBJ2-3 and V is TRBV5-4; 9 bases are a match to TRBD2. The CDR3 contains 20 residues. The germline gives CDR1 SGHNT, CDR2 YYREEE (reference sequence). V was clipped by 4 bases and J by 1 base; unmatched bases: 19. The CDR3 loop reads CASSPSKGGRAGEGTDTQYF. In DNA form, the CDR3 reads TGTGCCAGCAGCCCATCAAAGGGCGGGAGGGCCGGAGAAGGCACAGATACGCAGTATTTT.

This clone was seen once. This chain connects TRBV11-2 to TRBJ2-4; TRBD1 matches at 7 bases. The CDR3 has 18 amino acids. Germline lookup yields CDR1 SGHAT and CDR2 FQNNGV. V lost 5 bases to trimming and J lost 0 bases; unmatched junction nucleotides: 13. The CDR3 DNA follows: TGTGCCAGCAGCCAGATACGCCGGACAGGTACAGCCAAAAACATTCAGTACTTC. Protein sequence: CASSQIRRTGTAKNIQYF.

The chain is built from TRBV28 and TRBJ2-7; D is unresolved. Germline CDR1 reads MDHEN; CDR2 reads SYDVKM. The CDR3 is 14 amino acids. V was clipped by 6 bases and J by 2 bases, with 14 bases between them. The CDR3 loop reads CASRAPRVPYEQYF. Here the CDR3 DNA reads TGTGCCAGCAGGGCGCCCAGAGTCCCCTACGAGCAGTACTTC.

This chain links TRBV7-3 with TRBJ2-1; D is unresolved. Trimming removed 5 bases from V and 0 bases from J, with 17 bases in between. This CDR3 contains 17 residues. Germline V CDR1 and CDR2: SGHTA, FQGTGA. The CDR3 coding sequence is TGTGCCAGCAGCGGAAGTGGTTCGTCTAGCTCCTACAATGAGCAGTTCTTC. It specifies CASSGSGSSSSYNEQFF.